This TCR beta chain was sequenced in a study of shared clonotypes between healthy human individuals (dated by TCRdb to the early 2020s). Background for the entire study: The cohort included three men and a couple of women between 18 and 49 years of age. Per donor, three plates each were used for CD4 naive and CD4 memory, two for CD8 naive, and one for CD8 memory. Blood TCR repertoires of 5 or 6 healthy adults were deeply sequenced to estimate repertoire size and the extent of clonotype sharing between individuals. To increase sequencing depth and limit assay-specific biases, TCR repertoire library preparation and sequencing were carried out by different laboratories using diverse techniques. Each donor's leukapheresis produced roughly between roughly 0.9 and 8.9 billion PBMCs.

The V end gives up 4 bases and the J end 3 bases, leaving 2 bases in the junction not matched to a gene. CDR1 LGHNA and CDR2 YSLEER were looked up in the germline V gene. The CDR3 contains 14 residues, cysteine and phenylalanine counted. Only the CDR3 region is kept as DNA, spanning 42 bases read in frame from base 1. CD8 naive samples consisted of CD45RO-negative cells that were positively selected for CCR7, yielding a CD45RA+CCR7+ population without TemRA cells. The donors were healthy, HIV-negative adults with no recently reported acute infections or vaccinations. Every donor was a Caucasian adult residing in Nashville, Tennessee, USA. After blood collection by leukapheresis, PBMCs were isolated using Ficoll-Histopaque density gradient centrifugation and then cryopreserved in the vapor phase of liquid nitrogen. Purity and quantity of every magnetically sorted T cell population were checked by analytical flow cytometry. Genomic DNA was isolated from each sorted fraction and quantified by UV absorbance on a Nanodrop 2000c.

The study at large found these results: The genetic and exposure-history diversity represented was limited by the small number of donors. Sampling was restricted to blood, and TCR repertoires in tissues likely differ from the TCR repertoires found in blood. Estimated clonotype richness was generally larger for naive than for memory subsets. Compared with non-shared clonotypes, the clonotypes found in all four sorted-subset donors had higher generation probabilities. Incomplete sequencing was indicated by rarefaction of sorted-subset datasets, despite the large sequencing depth. Pairwise subsampling led to the expectation that sequencing depth would affect the degree of clonotype sharing among donors. About 5% of naive CD4, around 4% of naive CD8, approximately 2.2% of memory CD4, and 0.35% to 0.5% of memory CD8 clonotypes were shared across several donors.

Using the deep immunoSEQ assay, TCR CDR3 regions were amplified from genomic DNA by multiplex PCR. Extracted genomic DNA from each cell subset was spread evenly across all wells of several immunoSEQ 96-well plates, with each plate serving as a replicate. For sorted subsets, each replicate PCR was loaded with around 200 ng genomic DNA, equivalent to 25,000 to 30,000 T cell genomes. The purified libraries were quantified using a Qubit 3.0 fluorometer, sized with a Bioanalyzer 2100, and then quantified again using the KAPA Library Quantification kit. Every immunoSEQ 96-well plate was sequenced on a dedicated single-read 150-cycle Illumina NextSeq 550 flow cell. The study's own analysis went as follows. Because only junctional sequences without quality scores were contained in the immunoSEQ output, filtering matching that applied to full-length reads could not be performed. Sequences were annotated with PyIR, a Python wrapper for IgBLAST v1.9, using IMGT germline references to assign V/J genes and CDR3. Reads with weak V/J assignments (E-value above 1e-6), missing CDR3, stop codons, out-of-frame junctions, or ambiguous translated residues were removed. V3J clonotypes were defined as sequences sharing an identical inferred V gene, J gene, and CDR3 amino acid sequence. The percentage overlap between two repertoires was calculated by dividing the number of shared unique clonotypes by the size of the smaller repertoire. Repertoire richness was assessed with RTK rarefaction, the Chao1 estimator, and Recon v2.1 estimates of unobserved clonotypes. OLGA was used to compute generation probabilities for all TCRbeta clonotypes that the gDNA method yielded from four donors. In TCRdb, the immuneACCESS table is reduced to in-frame sequences with V and J assigned. These tables do not hold every clone; where another copy was compared, an unresolved V gene accounts for under half, and the others remain unexplained. For V, J and clone size, that table is used; D and trimming come from the DNA. Present in this sample are nearly 2 million clones, approximately 94% of which were seen just once. The ten largest clones add up to approximately 1% of the sample.

A note on this clone: No antigen is known for it. Nothing much larger sits one base from this clone, and base qualities are not available. The same CDR3 can be traced to other DNA sequences in this sample.

The sequence is built from TRBV4-3 and TRBJ2-7; a stretch of 11 junction bases matches TRBD1. The clonotype comes from a man aged 18 to 35 in good health. The sample comprised naive CD8+ T cells sorted from blood. Interpreted using the paper, the cell subset or site label stands for: CD45RA+CCR7+. Here is the DNA: TGCGCCAGCAGCCCTGGGACAGGGGGCTACGAGCAGTACTTC. Its protein is CASSPGTGGYEQYF.